The 17 T cell receptor beta chains presented below share a single source sample, sequenced in a study of identical twins (dated by TCRdb to 2015 to 2016). Library preparation employed 5' RACE. The sample was run on an Illumina HiSeq 2000. In-frame beta chains were kept once TCRdb had trimmed the public reads at Q25 with fastp and called clones with MiXCR. Rows are unified per CDR3 protein, each entry keeping the most common DNA and genes. This sample lists just under 550,000 distinct CDR3 sequences; around 15% were detected once. The ten biggest clones cover roughly 0.42% of the sample. The same specimen was also included in a second study, on yellow fever vaccine responses in identical twins.

The source material was CD4+ T cells sorted from blood. These receptors originate from a woman between 18 and 29 years old in good health.

This clonotype was counted between two and nine times. This sequence joins TRBV19 and TRBJ2-3; D is perhaps TRBD2 (7 bases). V was clipped by 6 bases and J by 6 bases, with 28 bases between them. The CDR3 runs 18 residues. From germline, CDR1 is LNHDA and CDR2 SQIVND (reference sequence). The CDR3 loop is CASRTGMGAGRPLDTQYF. CDR3 coding DNA: TGTGCCAGTAGAACAGGGATGGGAGCGGGACGGCCGTTGGATACGCAGTATTTT.

This clonotype was observed a few times. This chain links TRBV7-8 with TRBJ2-1; 10 bases align to TRBD2. This CDR3 has 17 residues. The V gene end was trimmed by 2 bases and the J gene end by 0 bases; junction bases not matched to a gene: 4. The germline gives CDR1 SGHVS, CDR2 FQNEAQ. CDR3 DNA: TGTGCCAGCAGCTTAAAGGCTAGCGGGAGCTCCTACAATGAGCAGTTCTTC. Its protein product is CASSLKASGSSYNEQFF.

The rearrangement uses TRBV4-1 and TRBJ2-3, with D perhaps matching TRBD2 (6 bases). V lost 2 bases, J lost 0 bases, and 12 bases lay in between. In germline, CDR1 is MGHRA, CDR2 YSYEKL. The CDR3 runs to 16 residues. CDR3 nucleotide sequence: TGCGCCAGCAGCCAAATAACCGGGACTAGCACAGATACGCAGTATTTT. This codes for CASSQITGTSTDTQYF.

The chain couples TRBV4-1 to TRBJ2-1; D gene unclear. The CDR3 is 14 amino acids. Trimming stripped 4 bases from V and 1 base from J, with 8 bases between. In germline, CDR1 is MGHRA, CDR2 YSYEKL. CDR3 DNA: TGCGCCAGCAGCCCGCTTCAGTCCTACAATGAGCAGTTCTTC. Its translation: CASSPLQSYNEQFF.

This chain links TRBV20-1 with TRBJ2-1; 13 nucleotides match TRBD2. The CDR3 sequence is 15 residues long. Trimming at V came to 6 bases and at J to 9 bases, leaving 11 bases not matched to a gene. Germline V gene data show CDR1 as DFQATT and CDR2 as SNEGSKA (reference sequence). CDR3 region: CSAPTSGGALGEQFF. As DNA, the CDR3 is TGCAGTGCCCCCACTAGCGGGGGGGCCTTGGGTGAGCAGTTCTTC.

The table lists this clonotype with a few counts. The rearrangement links TRBV7-8 to TRBJ1-4; no clear D gene. V lost 10 bases, J lost 0 bases, and 9 bases lay in between. The CDR3 contains 13 residues. Germline V gene sequence: CDR1 SGHVS, CDR2 FQNEAQ. The DNA of the CDR3 is TGTGCCACGAGTAGAGCAACTAATGAAAAACTGTTTTTT. Amino acid sequence: CATSRATNEKLFF.

This chain uses TRBV11-3 with TRBJ2-3, with 10 nucleotides matching TRBD1. Looked up from germline, CDR1 is SGHNT and CDR2 is YENEEA. V gave up 5 bases and J gave up 4 bases; unmatched junction bases: 9. The CDR3 extends over 16 amino acids. This CDR3 reads CASSPRDRGRADTQYF. CDR3 DNA sequence: TGTGCCAGCAGCCCCCGGGACAGGGGAAGAGCAGATACGCAGTATTTT. The variable domain in full, with the rest retrieved from reference TRBV11-3 and TRBJ2-3, is EAGVVQSPRYKIIEKKQPVAFWCNPISGHNTLYWYLQNLGQGPELLIRYENEEAVDDSQLPKDRFSAERLKGVDSTLKIQPAELGDSAVYLCASSPRDRGRADTQYFGPGTRLTVL.

A word on this clonotype: The junction does not match germline at one end; this may be a read error. The CDR3 sequence: CSAGIAGSTVTQYF. The CDR3 nucleotides read TGCAGCGCCGGAATAGCGGGGAGCACAGTTACGCAGTATTTT. J is TRBJ2-3 and V is TRBV20-1; 8 bases fit TRBD2. Germline V CDR1 and CDR2: DFQATT, SNEGSKA (reference sequence). CDR3 length equals 14 residues.

This clonotype showed up just a few times. V and J are TRBV21-1 and TRBJ2-7; no DNA check was done on the table's D call, TRBD1. TRBV21-1 is reported as a pseudogene. This CDR3 comprises 13 residues. The CDR3 spells CASSTGQRREQYV. CDR3 bases: TGTGCCAGCAGCACAGGACAGCGAAGGGAGCAGTACGTC.

The chain recombines TRBV7-9 with TRBJ2-5; 7 bases are shared with TRBD2. With 4 bases clipped from V and 5 bases from J, the junction kept 7 bases outside the gene matches. The CDR3 has 14 amino acids. CDR1 and CDR2 from the germline V gene are SEHNR and FQNEAQ (reference sequence). CDR3 sequence (DNA): TGTGCCAGCAGCTGGGGCGGGAGTTGGGAGACCCAGTACTTC. Translating it yields CASSWGGSWETQYF.

The J gene is TRBJ2-7, the V gene TRBV28, with 7 bases lining up with TRBD2. Germline V gene sequence: CDR1 MDHEN, CDR2 SYDVKM. Trimming at V came to 6 bases and at J to 3 bases, leaving 8 bases not matched to a gene. The CDR3 covers 14 residues. CDR3 nucleotide sequence: TGTGCCAGCAGGCAACCTGGACTAGTCTACGAGCAGTACTTC. Protein product: CASRQPGLVYEQYF. Full variable domain (missing parts from reference TRBV28 and TRBJ2-7): DVKVTQSSRYLVKRTGEKVFLECVQDMDHENMFWYRQDPGLGLRLIYFSYDVKMKEKGDIPEGYSVSREKKERFSLILESASTNQTSMYLCASRQPGLVYEQYFGPGTRLTVT.

This sequence joins TRBV11-2 and TRBJ2-3, with no clear D. V was trimmed by 5 bases and J by 4 bases, leaving 10 bases between them. CDR1 is SGHAT, CDR2 FQNNGV, per germline. CDR3 size: 13 residues. CDR3 DNA: TGTGCCAGCAGCCCTAGTGTACCAGATACGCAGTATTTT. This encodes CASSPSVPDTQYF.

This clonotype came up a few times. This chain joins TRBV7-3 and TRBJ2-2; D perhaps matches TRBD2 (6 bases). The V gene's germline CDR1 is SGHTA and CDR2 FQGTGA. CDR3 size: 15 residues. V dropped 0 bases and J dropped 1 base, with 6 bases sitting between them. CDR3 sequence (DNA): TGTGCCAGCAGCTTAACGCGGGAGAACACCGGGGAGCTGTTTTTT. Its translation is CASSLTRENTGELFF.

This clonotype was counted between two and nine times. The rearrangement links TRBV9 to TRBJ2-3; 10 bases map to TRBD1. This CDR3 region has 15 residues. J gave up 2 bases and V 4 bases, and 4 bases lay outside the gene matches. Germline V gene sequence: CDR1 SGDLS, CDR2 YYNGEE. For the CDR3, the DNA is TGTGCCAGCAGCATGACAGGGGGCCACACAGATACGCAGTATTTT. This encodes CASSMTGGHTDTQYF.

This CDR3 is CASSPWGASAKNIQYF. The DNA for the CDR3 is TGTGCCAGCAGCCCCTGGGGCGCTTCGGCCAAAAACATTCAGTACTTC. The gene calls are TRBV7-3 and TRBJ2-4, with a possible D match to TRBD1 (5 bases). With 5 bases removed from V and 1 base from J, the gap between germline ends came to 15 bases. Germline-derived CDR1 and CDR2 are SGHTA and FQGTGA. This CDR3 region has 16 residues.

In this sample, this clonotype turned up a few times. This chain links TRBV12-3 or TRBV12-4 with TRBJ1-5; weak D call: TRBD1 (6 bases). Deletions cut 7 bases from V and 1 base from J, with 14 bases between. The CDR3 is made up of 15 amino acids. The CDR3 sequence is CASTRDGQSNQPQHF. In DNA, the CDR3 is TGTGCCAGCACCCGGGACGGACAGAGCAATCAGCCCCAGCATTTT.

The chain has TRBV24-1 and TRBJ2-7; tentatively, D is TRBD1 or TRBD2 (5 bases each). Trimming left V 0 bases short and J 4 bases short, with 18 bases between. The CDR3 totals 17 residues. Germline V CDR1 and CDR2: KGHDR, SFDVKD. CDR3 DNA sequence: TGTGCCACCAGTGATTTGGGCTCTCGGGACCCGGCTTACGAGCAGTACTTC. Encoded protein: CATSDLGSRDPAYEQYF.